This TCR beta chain was sequenced in a study of CD8 T cells in ankylosing spondylitis. General study points: For ankylosing spondylitis blood, a TCR beta motif of about eight highly homologous variants appeared characteristic. Reactive arthritis synovial fluid and blood were previously reported to contain some motif variants. Disease-linked clones bore a CD8+ phenotype, appearing relatively rarely in peripheral blood. Disease-linked clones reportedly concentrated significantly in matched ankylosing spondylitis synovial fluid.

This clonotype was counted at least ten times. The antigen remains undetermined. 5'-RACE, quantitative and with molecular barcodes, yielded the TCR beta libraries. TCRdb reanalysed the 5' RACE reads using MiXCR and keeps one entry per CDR3 protein. The table lists around 490,000 distinct CDR3 sequences, less than 6% of them singletons, with approximately 3.5% in the top ten. CDR1 is DFQATT, CDR2 SNEGSKA, per germline (reference sequence). The CDR3 has 15 residues. V gave up 3 bases and J gave up 4 bases; unmatched junction bases: 8. This TCR came from a male donor with ankylosing spondylitis. Material for sequencing was blood, either unsorted or a sorted T cell fraction (not recorded which). The chain links TRBV20-1 to TRBJ2-3, with 9 bases that match TRBD1. The DNA for the CDR3 is TGCAGTGCTAGTGGAACAGGGGGCGGCTCAGATACGCAGTATTTT. As protein: CSASGTGGGSDTQYF.